This T cell receptor beta chain was observed in a study of human T cells and chemical hapten exposure. Individual cDNA molecules in this library carried unique molecular identifiers. TCRdb reprocessed the RACE reads via MiXCR and lists one record per CDR3 protein. The repertoire consists of around 380,000 distinct CDR3 sequences, with more than 4.5% occurring once and the leading ten covering 2% to 2.5%. The time point denotes: patch test 1, 2 weeks after DPC sensitization. Described treatment: therapeutic diphenylcyclopropenone sensitization with weekly scalp DPC. This clonotype was observed at least ten times. This TCR derives from a woman between 50 and 59 years old with alopecia areata. Some clones in this sample may be carry-over from other donors' samples. The sequenced sample was whole blood, obtained in connection with sensitization to the hapten diphenylcyclopropenone (DPC).

This CDR3 reads CASSYPEGTSGRESSYNEQFF. Written as DNA, the CDR3 is TGTGCCAGCAGTTACCCGGAGGGGACTAGCGGGAGGGAAAGCTCCTACAATGAGCAGTTCTTC. The rearrangement uses TRBV6-2 or TRBV6-3 and TRBJ2-1; TRBD2 aligns across 16 bases. Germline CDR1 is MNHEY and CDR2 is SVGEGT. The V and J ends lost 2 bases and 0 bases, in that order; junction bases with no gene match: 10. The CDR3 sequence is 21 residues long.